A single sample gave rise to the 10 T cell receptor beta chains below, sequenced in a study of T cell clonality in common variable immunodeficiency. Study-wide results and limits: Reportedly, TCR beta sequences from common variable immunodeficiency showed fewer deletions and N-nucleotide insertions.

For these receptors, no antigen is known. Produced via immunoSEQ multiplex PCR; TCRdb's table is partial and in-frame only. Listed for the sample are tens of thousands of clones, none seen a single time. Input material: peripheral blood mononuclear cells. These receptors were collected from a human donor with common variable immunodeficiency.

This clone was seen at least ten times. The CDR3 goes on 3 residues after the read ends, and that part is filled in from the germline J gene. The chain carries TRBV7-9 and TRBJ1-5, with D perhaps matching TRBD1 (6 bases). The CDR3 contains 14 residues. Trimming pared 5 bases from V and 7 bases from J, leaving 15 bases between. Looked up from germline, CDR1 is SEHNR and CDR2 is FQNEAQ (reference sequence). The CDR3: CASSHAQGGQPQHF. The covered CDR3 bases are TGTGCCAGCAGCCATGCACAGGGAGGGCAGCCC. Combining the CDR3 with reference TRBV7-9 and TRBJ1-5 gives the whole variable domain DTGVSQNPRHKITKRGQNVTFRCDPISEHNRLYWYRQTLGQGPEFLTYFQNEAQLEKSRLLSDRFSAERPKGSFSTLEIQRTEQGDSAMYLCASSHAQGGQPQHFGDGTRLSIL.

This clone was counted at least ten times. Read sequence stops 3 residues before the CDR3 end, and the germline J gene provides the missing end. This chain uses TRBV18 with TRBJ2-3; 12 bases align to TRBD2. CDR1 KGHSH and CDR2 LQKENI come from the germline V gene. Trimming cost V 2 bases and J 2 bases; bases outside gene matches: 2. The CDR3 contains 16 residues. CDR3 bases read: TGTGCCAGCTCACCAACTAGCGGGGGGCCCACAGATACG. Protein sequence: CASSPTSGGPTDT. The whole CDR3 sequence is CASSPTSGGPTDTQYF.

This clone was seen repeatedly, ten times or more. This CDR3 is CASRTGVAGELFF. The CDR3 DNA, read in part, is TGTGCCAGCCGGACAGGTGTAGCCGGGGAG. This chain uses TRBV6-2 or TRBV6-3 with TRBJ2-2; 7 bases fit TRBD1. Read data end 3 residues before the CDR3 end; the end is taken from the germline J gene. Trimming took 8 bases from V and 6 from J; bases not matched to a gene: 6. Looked up from germline, CDR1 is MNHEY and CDR2 is SVGEGT. The CDR3 contains 13 residues.

This clone appeared many times. From the germline J gene comes the end of the CDR3, since the read stops 3 residues before it. The V gene is TRBV19, the J gene TRBJ1-6; D possibly corresponds to TRBD1 (6 bases). Trimming took off 4 bases at V and 7 bases at J, with 11 bases between the two ends. CDR3 length: 14 residues. CDR1 and CDR2 (germline): LNHDA, SQIVND (reference sequence). The CDR3 is CASSRGGENSPLHF. The sequenced part of the CDR3 DNA is TGTGCCAGTAGTAGAGGGGGAGAAAATTCACCC.

This clone was seen at least ten times. Read coverage stops 3 residues before the CDR3 terminus; the germline J gene supplies the remainder. The chain carries TRBV6-1 and TRBJ1-6; perhaps TRBD1 as D (6 bases). This CDR3 spans 13 amino acids. Between the trimmed V and J ends, which lost 3 bases and 9 bases, there was a span of 9 bases. Germline CDR1 MNHNS, CDR2 SASEGT. The CDR3 region is CASSDRGSSPLHF. Partial CDR3 DNA: TGTGCCAGCAGTGACAGGGGTTCTTCACCC.

Many counts were recorded for this clone. The read ends 3 residues shy of where the CDR3 ends; the end is completed using the germline J gene. This chain links TRBV5-4 with TRBJ1-1; no reliable D call. CDR3 length: 15 amino acids. Looked up from germline, CDR1 is SGHNT and CDR2 is YYREEE (reference sequence). V was clipped by 3 bases and J by 1 base, with 13 bases between them. The CDR3 bases that were read are TGTGCCAGCAGCTCAGCCGCATCAGGGAACACTGAA. Protein: CASSSAASGNTE. In full, the CDR3 reads CASSSAASGNTEAFF.

This clone appeared many times. The CDR3 goes on 3 residues after the read ends, and that part is filled in from the germline J gene. The rearrangement joins TRBV2 to TRBJ1-4; a weak D match, TRBD1 (5 bases). This CDR3 region has 15 residues. The germline V and J ends were trimmed by 6 bases and 2 bases, with 13 bases remaining between them. Looked up from germline, CDR1 is SNHLY and CDR2 is FYNNEI. CDR3 protein: CASSRWQGTNEKLFF. The covered CDR3 bases are TGTGCCAGCAGCCGCTGGCAGGGTACTAATGAAAAA.

This clone was counted at least ten times. The read comes to an end 3 residues before the CDR3 does, leaving the germline J gene to fill in the end. The chain has TRBV5-6 and TRBJ1-1; no reliable D call. Germline V gene lookup returns CDR1 SGHDT and CDR2 YYEEEE. The CDR3 totals 14 residues. V was cut by 2 bases and J by 1 base, with 9 bases left in between. This CDR3 reads CASSLAGGNTEAFF. The DNA read from the CDR3 is TGTGCCAGCAGCTTAGCGGGCGGGAACACTGAA.

This clone was counted at least ten times. The CDR3 end falls 3 residues outside the read, so it is completed with the germline J gene. The J gene is TRBJ2-7, the V gene TRBV20-1; 8 positions agree with TRBD2. Trimming cost V 2 bases and J 2 bases; bases outside gene matches: 5. Germline lookup yields CDR1 DFQATT and CDR2 SNEGSKA (reference sequence). The CDR3 totals 14 residues. The CDR3 here is CSARLAGSTYEQYF. The sequenced CDR3 bases are TGCAGTGCTAGATTAGCGGGGTCTACCTACGAG.

This clone was counted at least ten times. The read ends 3 residues shy of where the CDR3 ends; the end is completed using the germline J gene. The chain couples TRBV18 to TRBJ1-4, with D unclear. The germline gives CDR1 KGHSH, CDR2 LQKENI. With 1 base removed from V and 8 bases from J, the gap between germline ends came to 11 bases. The CDR3 is made up of 14 amino acids. CDR3 amino acids: CASSPQGYTEKLFF. CDR3 DNA (partial): TGTGCCAGCTCACCACAGGGTTATACGGAAAAA. The whole variable domain, remainder taken from reference TRBV18 and TRBJ1-4, is NAGVMQNPRHLVRRRGQEARLRCSPMKGHSHVYWYRQLPEEGLKFMVYLQKENIIDESGMPKERFSAEFPKEGPSILRIQQVVRGDSAAYFCASSPQGYTEKLFFGSGTQLSVL.